The text below deals with one T cell receptor (beta chain). Its target antigen remains unknown. Per-base qualities were not stored, and no clone one base away is much larger. The junction carries 9 bases between V and J, which are trimmed by 0 bases and 1 base respectively. Its CDR3 holds 15 amino acids, cysteine through phenylalanine. CDR3 DNA is the only sequence kept; it has 45 bases, read in frame from the first base. From the germline V gene (reference sequence), CDR1 is LNHNV and CDR2 is YYDKDF. The entry originates in a study of T cell repertoires in cytomegalovirus infection (dated by TCRdb to about 2019). Context from the whole study: Peptide stimulations targeted recently identified HLA-C-restricted CMV epitopes, whose presentation resists viral immunomodulation, together with well-studied HLA-B-restricted epitopes. Donor HLA type was relevant to the analysis, as public TCR beta signatures indicated carriage of CMV infection together with the matching HLA type. What the study reported, not specific to this receptor: Cumulative frequency of public TCR beta family members discriminated carriers of CMV infection plus the relevant HLA type in this cohort and an independent approximately 350-donor cohort. The ex vivo response was dominated by HLA-C-restricted CMV-specific TCR beta clonotypes, which also provided the single most frequent clonotype in two of eight donors.

The label giving this sample's treatment or condition can be read as: in vitro stimulation with specific CMV peptide epitopes to enrich CMV-specific T cells. Sequencing instrument: Illumina HiSeq 1500. The raw public data were reprocessed by TCRdb itself: fastp quality trimming at Q25, MiXCR clonotype calling, in-frame beta chains only. Rows with one shared CDR3 protein collapse into an entry with the most common genes and DNA. The sample table holds hundreds of thousands of distinct CDR3 sequences, of which around 30% were seen once. Clones ranked in the top ten supply roughly an eighth of the sample.

This material consisted of cultured CD8+ T cells from PBMCs, taken from culture after CMV antigen stimulation. The chain couples TRBV15 to TRBJ1-2, with the D gene not clear enough to name. The TCR comes from a human donor in good health (CMV status not recorded). Some clones in this sample may be carry-over from other donors' samples. The DNA is TGTGCCACCAGCAGAGACCACAGCTTTAACTATGGCTACACCTTC. The translation is CATSRDHSFNYGYTF. The CDR3, completed at both ends by the reference TRBV15 and TRBJ1-2 genes, gives the full variable domain DAMVIQNPRYQVTQFGKPVTLSCSQTLNHNVMYWYQQKSSQAPKLLFHYYDKDFNNEADTPDNFQSRRPNTSFCFLDIRSPGLGDTAMYLCATSRDHSFNYGYTFGSGTRLTVV.